The entry below describes one TCR beta chain. Its antigen is unidentified. Other DNA variants within this sample encode the same CDR3. Primers for the PCR totalled 60 Vbeta and 13 Jbeta. The assay was immunoSEQ multiplex PCR, and TCRdb's table has in-frame clones only and misses some. The table lists over 200,000 clones, more than 85% of them singletons. The data derive from a study of cytomegalovirus exposure and HLA in healthy donors. Study findings and constraints: A previous analysis found most TCR beta V segments productive roughly 87% or roughly 30% of the time. Investigators reported 150 to 200 TCR beta chains as tied to cytomegalovirus.

Germline CDR1 reads SGHRS; CDR2 reads YFSETQ. This CDR3 contains 14 residues. V shed 0 bases and J shed 7 bases, with 11 bases lying between them. Material: PBMCs. The V and J genes are TRBV5-1 and TRBJ1-5, with unresolved D. This sequence originates from a woman aged 18-30 years in good health and CMV-seronegative. CDR3 sequence: CASSLGGGNQPQHF. The DNA for the CDR3 is TGCGCCAGCAGCTTGGGCGGTGGAAACCAGCCCCAGCATTTT.